Below, 8 T cell receptor beta chains from the same sample are listed, as sequenced in a study of T cells in women clearing cervical HPV infection. The repertoire was sequenced with immunoSEQ multiplex PCR; TCRdb's copy has only in-frame clones and lacks some. The table gives about 21,000 clones; the top ten clones make up more than 8.5% of it. The sequenced sample was blood buffy coat. Receptors originate from a woman between 18 and 70 years old with a cervical HPV16 infection that either progressed to CIN3+ or cleared (not recorded which).

As regards this clone: The read ends 3 residues shy of where the CDR3 ends; the end is completed using the germline J gene. V and J are TRBV10-3 and TRBJ2-7; a weak D match, TRBD2 (5 bases). Trimming stripped 0 bases from V and 2 bases from J, with 14 bases between. CDR1 and CDR2 from the germline V gene are ENHRY and SYGVKD. The CDR3 is 16 amino acids. Incomplete CDR3 DNA: TGTGCCATCAGTGAGTCGATGGGCAGGAGGCCCTACGAG. This sequence encodes CAISESMGRRPYE. The CDR3 as a whole reads CAISESMGRRPYEQYF.

With respect to this clone: The read gets to within 3 residues of the CDR3 end, and the germline J gene fills in the rest. This sequence joins TRBV2 and TRBJ1-2; possible D gene TRBD1, 6 bases. The germline V and J ends were trimmed by 8 bases and 0 bases, with 13 bases remaining between them. CDR1 is SNHLY, CDR2 FYNNEI, per germline. CDR3 length: 14 amino acids. The CDR3 sequence: CASRPRTANYGYTF. The part of the CDR3 DNA that was read is TGTGCCAGCCGGCCCCGGACAGCTAACTATGGC. Complete variable domain (other parts from reference TRBV2 and TRBJ1-2): EPEVTQTPSHQVTQMGQEVILRCVPISNHLYFYWYRQILGQKVEFLVSFYNNEISEKSEIFDDQFSVERPDGSNFTLKIRSTKLEDSAMYFCASRPRTANYGYTFGSGTRLTVV.

A note on this clone: The missing CDR3 end, 3 residues past where the read stops, is filled in from the germline J gene. The chain recombines TRBV2 with TRBJ1-2, with 7 bases that match TRBD1. This CDR3 has 13 residues. The germline V gene has CDR1 SNHLY and CDR2 FYNNEI. The CDR3 region is CASSEQGSGGYTF. CDR3 bases read: TGTGCCAGCAGCGAACAGGGGTCTGGCGGC.

On this clone: The CDR3 extends 3 residues past the end of the read, so its final part is completed from the germline J gene. The chain has TRBV5-1 and TRBJ1-3; D not certain. V was pared by 4 bases and J by 4 bases, with 12 bases between. CDR3 length: 14 residues. Germline values: CDR1 SGHRS, CDR2 YFSETQ. The chain's CDR3 is CASSLTTGGNTIYF. Incomplete CDR3 DNA: TGCGCCAGCAGCCTTACCACGGGGGGAAACACC.

Comments on this clone: Coverage ceases 3 residues before the CDR3 finishes, and the germline J gene fills in the end. J is TRBJ2-3 and V is TRBV20-1; TRBD1 agrees at 8 bases. CDR1 DFQATT and CDR2 SNEGSKA come from the germline V gene (reference sequence). The CDR3 runs to 14 residues. Incomplete CDR3 DNA: TGCAGTGCAGTCAGGGGGCTGAAGGATCAGCCG. It specifies CSAVRGLKDQP. The whole CDR3 reads CSAVRGLKDQPQYF.

On this clone itself: The read comes to an end 3 residues before the CDR3 does, leaving the germline J gene to fill in the end. The chain uses TRBV10-3 and TRBJ2-3; 7 nucleotides agree with TRBD2. This CDR3 has 16 residues. V lost 5 bases to trimming and J lost 6 bases; unmatched junction nucleotides: 14. Germline CDR1 ENHRY, CDR2 SYGVKD. CDR3 protein: CAISPLSGSPGDTQYF. The covered CDR3 bases are TGTGCCATCAGTCCCCTTAGCGGGTCCCCAGGGGATACG.

To note about this clone: The read falls 3 residues short of the CDR3 end, and the missing part is taken from the germline J gene. The chain carries TRBV20-1 and TRBJ1-6; D is unresolved. The CDR3 totals 15 residues. The germline V gene has CDR1 DFQATT and CDR2 SNEGSKA (reference sequence). V was trimmed by 3 bases and J by 7 bases, leaving 16 bases between them. The part of the CDR3 DNA that was read is TGCAGTGCTAGTCCCGCTGCGTCCGGGAATTCACCC. The encoded protein is CSASPAASGNSP. The full CDR3 reads CSASPAASGNSPLHF.

With respect to this clone: The read ends 3 residues before the CDR3 terminus; that terminus is restored from the germline J gene. This chain links TRBV11-2 with TRBJ1-2; D remains ambiguous. The CDR3 runs 12 residues. Germline CDR1 is SGHAT and CDR2 is FQNNGV. The CDR3 sequence: CASSLEASGYTF. Incomplete CDR3 DNA: TGTGCCAGCAGCCTTGAAGCGTCGGGC.